This T cell receptor beta chain was captured in a study of T cell responses to AZD1222 COVID-19 vaccine. Assay: immunoSEQ multiplex PCR; the TCRdb copy retains only in-frame clones and omits some. Of around 140,000 clones in the sample, about nine tenths are singletons; the top ten hold 6.9%. The V gene's germline CDR1 is SNHLY and CDR2 FYNNEI. CDR3 length: 13 amino acids. V dropped 4 bases and J dropped 4 bases, with 8 bases sitting between them. The rearrangement uses TRBV2 and TRBJ2-1; perhaps TRBD2 as D (5 bases). This receptor was obtained from an adult in good health. The source material was peripheral blood, sampled on day 0 of AZD1222 vaccination. In nucleotides, the CDR3 is TGTGCCAGCAGTGCCGACTATTACAATGAGCAGTTCTTC. The encoded protein is CASSADYYNEQFF.